This T cell receptor (beta chain) was obtained from a study of T cell responses to AZD1222 COVID-19 vaccine. Repertoires were generated with immunoSEQ multiplex PCR, while TCRdb's copy carries only in-frame clones and drops some. Of 150,000 or so clones in the sample, approximately 93% were seen once. General study results and limits: Reports indicate that nearly half of spike-specific TCRs are directed at unmutated variant regions. Dominant at 160-218 and 743-854, vaccine-associated CD4 TCRs also spanned spike. Researchers took repertoire samples only after the peak T cell response had come.

As for this clone: Antigen unknown.

CDR1 LGHDT and CDR2 YNNKEL come from the germline V gene (reference sequence). There are 15 residues in the CDR3. V gave up 4 bases and J gave up 6 bases, with 16 bases separating them. The receptor's source is an adult who received the AZD1222 COVID-19 vaccine. The starting material was peripheral blood, obtained 28 days after the second AZD1222 dose. J is TRBJ2-1 and V is TRBV3-1 (or the pseudogene TRBV3-2); D might be TRBD1 (7 bases). CDR3 nucleotide sequence: TGTGCCAGCAGCCGGTGGAGGGGGCACACCAATGAGCAGTTCTTC. Translated, it gives CASSRWRGHTNEQFF.